Described below is a single T cell receptor beta chain sequence and its context. This record belongs to a study of blood T cell repertoires in COVID-19. In germline, CDR1 is SGDLS, CDR2 YYNGEE. CDR3 size: 12 residues. The ends were cut back, 0 bases at V and 6 bases at J, with 7 bases in the middle. Participants reported their clinical history, and cohort assignment relied on those reports. Authors' methods: Reference gene primer amplification gave estimated nucleated cell counts. Sequencing used immunoSEQ multiplex PCR; TCRdb keeps in-frame clones, though not all of them. The V and J calls and clone size come from that table; D and trimming were worked out from the DNA. The sample has more than 200,000 clones, around 86% seen once.

The sequence derives from a man aged 25 to 45 in a cohort exposed to, infected with or recovered from COVID-19 (not recorded which). The source material was PBMCs or T cells enriched from blood (not recorded which). This chain joins TRBV9 and TRBJ2-7; no firm D call. The DNA for the CDR3 is TGTGCCAGCAGCGTAGGTGTCGGCGAGCAGTACTTC. Amino acids: CASSVGVGEQYF. Drawing the rest from reference TRBV9 and TRBJ2-7, the complete variable domain is DSGVTQTPKHLITATGQRVTLRCSPRSGDLSVYWYQQSLDQGLQFLIQYYNGEERAKGNILERFSAQQFPDLHSELNLSSLELGDSALYFCASSVGVGEQYFGPGTRLTVT.